Below are 7 T cell receptor beta chains sequenced from a single sample in a study of CD8 T cells in Susac syndrome. RNA was extracted with the RNeasy kit, and a quantity of roughly 0.5 to 1 ug was reverse transcribed using random hexamers. TCRdb itself ran the immunoSEQ multiplex PCR reads through MiXCR, one entry per CDR3 protein. In the table there are approximately 190,000 distinct CDR3 sequences, around 96% of which are singletons. The sample was CD4+ T cells from PBMCs. The receptors were gathered from a human donor with multiple sclerosis.

The chain links TRBV3-1 to TRBJ2-1; a weak D match, TRBD1 (5 bases). The germline V and J ends were trimmed by 0 bases and 5 bases, with 11 bases remaining between them. The CDR3 runs to 15 residues. The germline CDR1 and CDR2 sequences are LGHDT and YNNKEL (reference sequence). CDR3 DNA: TGTGCCAGCAGCCAAGACGTGGGGCGTCACAATGAGCAGTTCTTC. It translates to CASSQDVGRHNEQFF.

The chain couples TRBV30 to TRBJ2-5; TRBD2 matches at 7 bases. Per the germline V gene, CDR1 is GTSNPN and CDR2 is SVGIG (reference sequence). The CDR3 runs to 13 residues. V gave up 2 bases and J gave up 5 bases; unmatched junction bases: 5. The CDR3 bases are TGTGCCTGGAGTACGGGGGGTGGTGAGACCCAGTACTTC. As protein: CAWSTGGGETQYF.

The gene calls are TRBV12-3 or TRBV12-4 and TRBJ2-5; D may be TRBD2 (6 bases). This CDR3 spans 16 amino acids. Deletions cut 6 bases from V and 1 base from J, with 18 bases between. CDR3 nucleotide sequence: TGTGCCAGCAGCCCTGGGACTCCCCGAGCCCAAGAGACCCAGTACTTC. Translating it yields CASSPGTPRAQETQYF.

V is TRBV9 and J is TRBJ2-7; the D gene is possibly TRBD2 (5 bases). With 3 bases removed from V and 0 bases from J, the gap between germline ends came to 10 bases. The CDR3 loop spans 14 amino acids. Germline assignment: CDR1 SGDLS and CDR2 YYNGEE. CDR3 sequence: CASSATGNSYEQYF. The CDR3 DNA reads TGTGCCAGCAGCGCAACCGGGAACTCCTACGAGCAGTACTTC.

V usage is TRBV6-4 and J usage is TRBJ2-2; D ambiguous. Germline lookup yields CDR1 MRHNA and CDR2 SNTAGT. V was clipped by 3 bases and J by 4 bases, with 9 bases between them. The CDR3 loop spans 14 amino acids. This CDR3 reads CASSEEVFTGELFF. CDR3 coding DNA: TGTGCCAGCAGTGAAGAGGTCTTCACCGGGGAGCTGTTTTTT.

This clonotype came up once. J is TRBJ2-1 and V is TRBV30; 7 bases fit TRBD2. This CDR3 spans 17 amino acids. In germline, CDR1 is GTSNPN, CDR2 SVGIG (reference sequence). Germline trimming cut 3 bases from V and 0 bases from J; bases unmatched to any gene: 11. The CDR3 region is CAWSQAGSTSSYNEQFF. In DNA form, the CDR3 reads TGTGCCTGGAGCCAAGCGGGATCCACAAGCTCCTACAATGAGCAGTTCTTC.

The chain recombines TRBV7-8 with TRBJ1-1, with D tentatively TRBD1 (5 bases). The V gene's germline CDR1 is SGHVS and CDR2 FQNEAQ. CDR3 length equals 13 residues. V shed 3 bases and J shed 5 bases, with 10 bases lying between them. The CDR3 region is CASSLGGRTEAFF. CDR3 coding DNA: TGTGCCAGCAGCTTGGGGGGGAGGACTGAAGCTTTCTTT. Drawing the rest from reference TRBV7-8 and TRBJ1-1, the complete variable domain is GAGVSQSPRYKVAKRGQDVALRCDPISGHVSLFWYQQALGQGPEFLTYFQNEAQLDKSGLPSDRFFAERPEGSVSTLKIQRTQQEDSAVYLCASSLGGRTEAFFGQGTRLTVV.